These 31 T cell receptor beta chains were all obtained from the same sample, sequenced in a study of cytomegalovirus exposure and HLA in healthy donors. Libraries were prepared by immunoSEQ multiplex PCR; TCRdb keeps only in-frame clonotypes and omits some of them. The sample shows roughly 300,000 clones, approximately 90% of them seen only once. Sample: PBMCs. These receptor sequences come from a woman under 30 in good health and CMV-seronegative.

The genes are TRBV28 and TRBJ2-2; 8 nucleotides agree with TRBD2. Germline V gene lookup returns CDR1 MDHEN and CDR2 SYDVKM. V dropped 5 bases and J dropped 3; count of bases not matched to a gene: 8. The CDR3 sequence is 16 residues long. The CDR3 loop is CASSPGGVADTGELFF. The CDR3 DNA follows: TGTGCCAGCAGTCCCGGGGGGGTAGCAGACACCGGGGAGCTGTTTTTT.

This chain links TRBV9 with TRBJ2-3; 8 positions match TRBD1. Germline CDR1 SGDLS, CDR2 YYNGEE. The CDR3 extends over 16 amino acids. Unmatched junction bases numbered 10, after V lost 4 bases and J lost 3 bases. This CDR3 is CASSSPPGQGTDTQYF. The CDR3 region has the DNA TGTGCCAGCAGCTCGCCCCCTGGACAGGGTACAGATACGCAGTATTTT.

The rearrangement joins TRBV9 to TRBJ2-1; 8 positions agree with TRBD2. CDR3 length equals 16 residues. Losses at the gene ends were 4 bases for V and 8 bases for J; bases not matched to a gene: 14. The germline gives CDR1 SGDLS, CDR2 YYNGEE. Written as DNA, the CDR3 is TGTGCCAGCAGCCCCCGAGGAAGCGGGAGTTTTTATGAGCAGTTCTTC. This gives the protein CASSPRGSGSFYEQFF.

The chain links TRBV5-1 to TRBJ1-2; 7 bases are shared with TRBD1. J gave up 0 bases and V 4 bases, and 3 bases lay outside the gene matches. The CDR3 totals 14 residues. Germline V gene data show CDR1 as SGHRS and CDR2 as YFSETQ. CDR3 in DNA: TGCGCCAGCAGCCAGGGACAGACTAACTATGGCTACACCTTC. Translation: CASSQGQTNYGYTF. The variable domain in full, completed from reference TRBV5-1 and TRBJ1-2, reads KAGVTQTPRYLIKTRGQQVTLSCSPISGHRSVSWYQQTPGQGLQFLFEYFSETQRNKGNFPGRFSGRQFSNSRSEMNVSTLELGDSALYLCASSQGQTNYGYTFGSGTRLTVV.

The chain recombines TRBV6-6 with TRBJ2-7; 10 positions match TRBD1. The V gene's germline CDR1 is MNHNY and CDR2 SVGAGI (reference sequence). The CDR3 has 14 amino acids. The trim removed 2 bases at V and 3 bases at J, leaving 1 base unmatched. The DNA for the CDR3 is TGTGCCAGCAGTTACGGACAGGGGGTCTACGAGCAGTACTTC. This encodes CASSYGQGVYEQYF.

The chain is built from TRBV9 and TRBJ2-5, with D unclear. The germline gives CDR1 SGDLS, CDR2 YYNGEE. The CDR3 length is 14 residues. The V gene lost 0 bases and the J gene lost 3 bases, with 9 bases spanning the gap. The CDR3 nucleotides read TGTGCCAGCAGCGTAGGGCAACTAAAAGAGACCCAGTACTTC. Translating it yields CASSVGQLKETQYF.

This chain connects TRBV5-4 to TRBJ2-5; D may be TRBD2 (5 bases). The ends were cut back, 0 bases at V and 2 bases at J, with 14 bases in the middle. CDR1 is SGHNT, CDR2 YYREEE, per germline (reference sequence). The CDR3 sequence is 16 residues long. The CDR3: CASSLGGRGTQETQYF. The CDR3 DNA is TGTGCCAGCAGCTTGGGAGGCCGGGGAACGCAAGAGACCCAGTACTTC. Based on the CDR3 plus reference TRBV5-4 and TRBJ2-5, the full variable domain is ETGVTQSPTHLIKTRGQQVTLRCSSQSGHNTVSWYQQALGQGPQFIFQYYREEENGRGNFPPRFSGLQFPNYSSELNVNALELDDSALYLCASSLGGRGTQETQYFGPGTRLLVL.

The chain uses TRBV27 and TRBJ2-7, with 7 bases identical to TRBD1. CDR1 is MNHEY and CDR2 is SMNVEV in the germline V gene (reference sequence). The CDR3 consists of 11 residues. The V segment lost 5 bases and the J segment 9 bases; nucleotides outside the gene matches: 4. The CDR3 DNA reads TGTGCCAGCAGTGACAGGGTAGGGCAGTACTTC. This sequence encodes CASSDRVGQYF.

The V and J genes are TRBV27 and TRBJ2-5; weak D call: TRBD2 (5 bases). This CDR3 has 13 residues. Germline V gene data show CDR1 as MNHEY and CDR2 as SMNVEV (reference sequence). With 3 bases removed from V and 4 bases from J, the gap between germline ends came to 9 bases. DNA of the CDR3: TGTGCCAGCAGTTTGGCAGGAGGAGAGACCCAGTACTTC. Residues: CASSLAGGETQYF.

The rearrangement joins TRBV6-1 to TRBJ2-2; D gene uncertain. From germline, CDR1 is MNHNS and CDR2 SASEGT. CDR3 size: 14 residues. Deletions cut 4 bases from V and 5 bases from J, with 11 bases between. The chain's CDR3 is CASSAARRTGELFF. Written as DNA, the CDR3 is TGTGCCAGCAGTGCCGCTAGACGAACCGGGGAGCTGTTTTTT.

This sequence joins TRBV4-1 and TRBJ1-4; 7 positions match TRBD1. J gave up 1 base and V 4 bases, and 6 bases lay outside the gene matches. Germline CDR1 is MGHRA and CDR2 is YSYEKL. CDR3 length: 16 amino acids. Here the CDR3 reads CASSPGQELTNEKLFF. CDR3 DNA: TGCGCCAGCAGCCCCGGACAGGAGCTAACTAATGAAAAACTGTTTTTT.

This chain uses TRBV4-3 with TRBJ2-1; 10 nucleotides line up with TRBD2. Unmatched junction bases numbered 9, after V lost 0 bases and J lost 10 bases. Per the germline V gene, CDR1 is LGHNA and CDR2 is YSLEER. This CDR3 is built from 16 residues. Here the CDR3 reads CASSQDGVAGGREQFF. In DNA, the CDR3 is TGCGCCAGCAGCCAAGATGGGGTAGCGGGAGGACGGGAGCAGTTCTTC.

This clone occurred once. The rearrangement links TRBV6-6 to TRBJ1-2, with 8 nucleotides matching TRBD1. Germline V gene data show CDR1 as MNHNY and CDR2 as SVGAGI (reference sequence). The CDR3 length is 13 residues. Trimming took 5 bases from V and 6 from J; bases not matched to a gene: 5. The CDR3 DNA sequence: TGTGCCAGCAGTGTCTCAGGGGGCAATGGCTACACCTTC. Protein: CASSVSGGNGYTF.

The chain links TRBV19 to TRBJ1-5; the D is unclear. The CDR3 has 12 amino acids. Per the germline V gene, CDR1 is LNHDA and CDR2 is SQIVND (reference sequence). The V gene lost 9 bases and the J gene lost 6 bases, with 12 bases spanning the gap. For the CDR3, the DNA is TGTGCCAGCGCAGTACTAGGTCAGCCCCAGCATTTT. It is translated as CASAVLGQPQHF.

A few counts support this clone. The V and J genes are TRBV4-1 and TRBJ2-3, with a possible D match to TRBD1 (6 bases). The CDR3 sequence is 17 residues long. The germline V gene encodes CDR1 MGHRA and CDR2 YSYEKL. Trimming took 5 bases from V and 0 from J, leaving 18 bases between them. The CDR3, as DNA: TGCGCCAGCAGCTCAAGGGGGATCCCAGTTAGCACAGATACGCAGTATTTT. This translates into CASSSRGIPVSTDTQYF.

CDR3: CASRFYYRSSYNEQFF. The CDR3 DNA follows: TGTGCCAGCCGATTCTACTACAGGAGCTCCTACAATGAGCAGTTCTTC. The chain recombines TRBV27 with TRBJ2-1, with D tentatively TRBD1 (5 bases). Looked up from germline, CDR1 is MNHEY and CDR2 is SMNVEV (reference sequence). The CDR3 covers 16 residues. Trimming shortened V by 8 bases and J by 0 bases, and 17 bases separated the two germline ends.

V usage is TRBV27 and J usage is TRBJ1-5; D is possibly TRBD1 (5 bases). V was trimmed by 6 bases and J by 6 bases, leaving 9 bases between them. The CDR3 extends over 12 amino acids. Germline V gives CDR1 MNHEY, CDR2 SMNVEV (reference sequence). The CDR3 DNA reads as TGTGCCAGCAGGACAGTGGGTCAGCCCCAGCATTTT. Its translation is CASRTVGQPQHF.

The genes are TRBV27 and TRBJ2-2, with D hard to call. The CDR3 is 14 residues long. Trimming took 0 bases from V and 4 from J, leaving 6 bases between them. CDR1 is MNHEY and CDR2 is SMNVEV in the germline V gene (reference sequence). The CDR3 here is CASSLSALTGELFF. The DNA for the CDR3 is TGTGCCAGCAGTTTATCGGCCCTCACCGGGGAGCTGTTTTTT.

The CDR3, as DNA: TGTGCCAGCAGTGAAGCAAGCGGGACAGGGGGTGAGCAGTACTTC. This gives the protein CASSEASGTGGEQYF. The J gene is TRBJ2-7, the V gene TRBV6-1; 11 positions agree with TRBD1. Trimming removed 0 bases from V and 7 bases from J; junction bases left unmatched: 5. Germline V gene data show CDR1 as MNHNS and CDR2 as SASEGT. This CDR3 is built from 15 residues.

About this clone: The sample carries other DNA sequences with the same CDR3. The chain has TRBV5-1 and TRBJ2-1, with unresolved D. Germline CDR1 SGHRS, CDR2 YFSETQ. CDR3 length: 16 residues. Trimming removed 0 bases from V and 0 bases from J, with 10 bases in between. In DNA form, the CDR3 reads TGCGCCAGCAGCTTGGTCGTGGGCAGCTCCTACAATGAGCAGTTCTTC. Translating gives CASSLVVGSSYNEQFF.

This clone was seen more than once but under ten times. The rearrangement joins TRBV6-5 to TRBJ2-7; 10 nucleotides align to TRBD1. Germline CDR1 and CDR2: MNHEY and SVGAGI. Losses at the gene ends were 6 bases for V and 5 bases for J; bases not matched to a gene: 10. The CDR3 totals 15 residues. CDR3 residues: CASSRREGQGNEQYF. The CDR3 DNA sequence: TGTGCCAGCAGCCGTCGAGAGGGACAGGGGAACGAGCAGTACTTC.

There are a few counts of this clone. The rearrangement joins TRBV7-2 to TRBJ2-2, with D possibly TRBD1 on 5 matching bases. The germline gives CDR1 SGHTA, CDR2 FQGNSA. The CDR3 sequence is 15 residues long. The V and J ends lost 5 bases and 5 bases respectively, with 15 bases between them. CDR3 in amino acids: CASSPRLPGTGELFF. The CDR3 DNA reads as TGTGCCAGCAGCCCCCGGCTACCAGGGACCGGGGAGCTGTTTTTT.

On this clone itself: The same CDR3 arises from other DNA sequences in this sample as well. The gene calls are TRBV18 and TRBJ2-7; TRBD1 agrees at 7 bases. Trimming cost V 2 bases and J 1 base; bases outside gene matches: 5. The CDR3 extends over 15 amino acids. Germline-derived CDR1 and CDR2 are KGHSH and LQKENI. The CDR3 here is CASSPGTALSYEQYF. In DNA, the CDR3 is TGTGCCAGCTCACCAGGGACAGCGCTATCCTACGAGCAGTACTTC.

The V and J genes are TRBV6-6 and TRBJ2-2; 9 bases map to TRBD1. Trimming cost V 6 bases and J 1 base; bases outside gene matches: 0. The germline CDR1 and CDR2 sequences are MNHNY and SVGAGI (reference sequence). The CDR3 has 14 amino acids. Here the CDR3 reads CASRTGGNTGELFF. The CDR3 DNA sequence: TGTGCCAGCAGGACAGGGGGGAACACCGGGGAGCTGTTTTTT.

V usage is TRBV7-7 and J usage is TRBJ2-1, with D possibly TRBD1 on 5 matching bases. Trimming removed 5 bases from V and 3 bases from J, with 20 bases in between. Germline V CDR1 and CDR2: SSHAT, FNYEAQ (reference sequence). This CDR3 comprises 17 residues. The CDR3 DNA follows: TGTGCCAGCAGCCAGAATACGTTTGGTCAGGGCTACAATGAGCAGTTCTTC. Residues: CASSQNTFGQGYNEQFF.

This sequence joins TRBV7-9 and TRBJ1-3, with D hard to call. The germline V and J ends were trimmed by 3 bases and 0 bases, with 6 bases remaining between them. Germline lookup yields CDR1 SEHNR and CDR2 FQNEAQ (reference sequence). This CDR3 comprises 14 residues. The CDR3 here is CASSFSGSGNTIYF. The CDR3 nucleotides are TGTGCCAGCAGCTTCAGCGGCTCTGGAAACACCATATATTTT.

This clone showed up just a few times. The chain links TRBV11-2 to TRBJ1-2; TRBD1 matches 8 bases. Germline V gives CDR1 SGHAT, CDR2 FQNNGV. V lost 6 bases, J lost 2 bases, and 8 bases stayed unmatched. The CDR3 spans 15 residues. The DNA of the CDR3 is TGTGCCAGCAGTTTTGGGACAGGTCCCAACTATGGCTACACCTTC. Translating it yields CASSFGTGPNYGYTF.

The rearrangement links TRBV6-5 to TRBJ1-1; D unresolved. Germline-derived CDR1 and CDR2 are MNHEY and SVGAGI. The CDR3 covers 14 residues. V was trimmed by 0 bases and J by 3 bases, leaving 8 bases between them. The CDR3 DNA is TGTGCCAGCAGTTACTCAGAGGTGTACACTGAAGCTTTCTTT. Translating it yields CASSYSEVYTEAFF.

CDR3 in DNA: TGTGCCAGCAGCCTAGGGACAAGTGTTTGGACTAATGAAAAACTGTTTTTT. This codes for CASSLGTSVWTNEKLFF. The chain recombines TRBV28 with TRBJ1-4; the D gene is possibly TRBD1 (6 bases). From germline, CDR1 is MDHEN and CDR2 SYDVKM. The V gene lost 6 bases and the J gene lost 2 bases, with 19 bases spanning the gap. This CDR3 has 17 amino acids.

This clone has at least ten counts. The genes are TRBV5-1 and TRBJ1-5; D call uncertain. Trimming removed 5 bases from V and 6 bases from J, with 12 bases in between. Germline CDR1 is SGHRS and CDR2 is YFSETQ. CDR3 length: 13 amino acids. CDR3 nucleotide sequence: TGCGCCAGCAGTCCTACGGAGGGTCAGCCCCAGCATTTT. This encodes CASSPTEGQPQHF.

This chain joins TRBV7-2 and TRBJ1-2; 7 nucleotides match TRBD1. This CDR3 spans 18 amino acids. V dropped 0 bases and J dropped 2; count of bases not matched to a gene: 12. The germline V gene has CDR1 SGHTA and CDR2 FQGNSA. The DNA for the CDR3 is TGTGCCAGCAGCTTAGCGCATTCAACCGGACAGGCAAACTATGGCTACACCTTC. Translating it yields CASSLAHSTGQANYGYTF.